This entry is about one T cell receptor (beta chain). The CDR3 runs to 14 residues. Trimming removed 1 base from V and 5 bases from J, with 12 bases in between. Germline V gene sequence: CDR1 SGDLS, CDR2 YYNGEE. The sample comes from a study of cytomegalovirus exposure and HLA in healthy donors. The PCR used 60 Vbeta and 13 Jbeta primers. Under the authors' procedure: The authors later counted roughly 87 million unique TCR beta chains, 9 million to 12 million of them shared. The method was immunoSEQ multiplex PCR; TCRdb's version includes in-frame clones alone and lacks a portion of them. V and J calls and clone size are copied from that table; D and trimming were computed from the DNA. The sample carries approximately 72,000 clones, over 50% recorded once.

This receptor was obtained from a man aged 40-55 years in good health and CMV-seropositive. The sequenced sample consisted of PBMCs. J is TRBJ2-5 and V is TRBV9, with D maybe TRBD2 (6 bases). DNA for the CDR3: TGTGCCAGCAGCGTATCTAGCGCCGGGGAGACCCAGTACTTC. Translation gives CASSVSSAGETQYF.